This T cell receptor (beta chain) originates from a study of Graves' ophthalmopathy and Graves' hyperthyroidism. Study results and limitations: Clonotypes were expanded in thyroid at above 0.001 frequency, and most also appeared in blood.

Using RNA transcripts, the TCR beta CDR3 regions were amplified. HTBI-primed RT-PCR formed the first round, and a multiplex PCR formed the second. TCRdb re-called the multiplex PCR reads with MiXCR, one entry per CDR3 protein. The data contain around 400,000 distinct CDR3 sequences, approximately 16% of them seen just once; the ten biggest clones take up about 1.4%. The CDR3 is made up of 13 amino acids. Trimming pared 4 bases from V and 1 base from J, leaving 7 bases between. CDR1 and CDR2 (germline): SEHNR, FQNEAQ (reference sequence). In this sample, this clonotype turned up many times. What it recognizes is unknown. Ophthalmopathy cases showed moderate-to-severe activity, scoring CAS ≥3 and NOSPECS ≥4, with duration under 3 months. None of the included patients had other autoimmune diseases, uncontrolled infections, pregnancy or lactation, as these led to exclusion.

The sequencing input was peripheral blood. This chain connects TRBV7-9 to TRBJ1-2, with D tentatively TRBD1 (5 bases). The sequence derives from a woman aged 18-30 years with Graves' ophthalmopathy. CDR3 DNA: TGTGCCAGCAGCTCGACAGTTAACTATGGCTACACCTTC. Amino acid sequence: CASSSTVNYGYTF.